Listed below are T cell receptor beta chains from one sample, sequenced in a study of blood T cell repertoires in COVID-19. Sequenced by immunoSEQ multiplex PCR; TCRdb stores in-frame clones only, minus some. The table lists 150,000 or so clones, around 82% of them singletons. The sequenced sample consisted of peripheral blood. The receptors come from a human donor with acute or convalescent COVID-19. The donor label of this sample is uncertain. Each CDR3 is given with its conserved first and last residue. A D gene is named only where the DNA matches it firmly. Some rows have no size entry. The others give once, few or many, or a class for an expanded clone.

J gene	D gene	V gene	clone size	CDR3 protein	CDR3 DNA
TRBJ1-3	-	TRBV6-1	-	CASSERNRPGNTIYF	TGTGCCAGCAGTGAACGGAACAGGCCAGGAAACACCATATATTTT
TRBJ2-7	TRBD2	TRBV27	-	CASSSSLAGSYEQYF	TGTGCCAGCAGTTCGTCACTAGCGGGGTCCTACGAGCAGTACTTC
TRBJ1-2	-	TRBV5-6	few	CASSIQRQVRNYGYTF	TGTGCCAGCAGCATACAAAGACAGGTAAGGAACTATGGCTACACCTTC
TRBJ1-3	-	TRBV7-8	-	CASSDPEDPYSGNTIYF	TGTGCCAGCAGCGACCCAGAGGATCCCTACTCTGGAAACACCATATATTTT
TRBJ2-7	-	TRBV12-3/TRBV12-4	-	CASSATGSNEQYF	TGTGCCAGCAGTGCGACGGGGTCTAACGAGCAGTACTTC
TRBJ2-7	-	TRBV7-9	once	CASSLLAGSHEQYF	TGTGCCAGCAGCTTATTAGCAGGGTCCCACGAGCAGTACTTC
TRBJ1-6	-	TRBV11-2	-	CASSREGDSPLHF	TGTGCCAGCAGCCGAGAGGGGGACTCACCCCTCCACTTT
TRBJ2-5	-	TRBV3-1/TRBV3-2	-	CASSHEGETQYF	TGTGCCAGCAGCCATGAGGGAGAGACCCAGTACTTC
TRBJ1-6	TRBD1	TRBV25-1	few	CASSPGTGGSPLHF	TGTGCCAGCAGTCCCGGGACAGGGGGCTCACCCCTCCACTTT
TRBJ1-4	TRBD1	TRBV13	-	CASSYAGQYREKLFF	TGTGCCAGCAGCTACGCGGGACAGTATCGCGAAAAACTGTTTTTT
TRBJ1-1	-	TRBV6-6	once	CATKTANTEAFF	TGTGCCACCAAGACAGCGAACACTGAAGCTTTCTTT
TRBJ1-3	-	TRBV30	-	CAWSPHRASGNTIYF	TGTGCCTGGAGTCCTCACAGGGCCTCTGGAAACACCATATATTTT
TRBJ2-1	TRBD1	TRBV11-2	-	CASSSLRGLTQSSYNEQFF	TGTGCCAGCAGCTCACTTAGGGGGCTAACTCAGAGCTCCTACAATGAGCAGTTCTTC
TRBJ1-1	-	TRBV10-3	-	CAISDQGFAEAFF	TGTGCCATCAGTGATCAGGGATTTGCTGAAGCTTTCTTT
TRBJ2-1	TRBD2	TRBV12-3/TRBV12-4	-	CASSFGGVDEQFF	TGTGCCAGCAGCTTCGGGGGGGTTGATGAGCAGTTCTTC
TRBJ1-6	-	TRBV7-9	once	CASSLTGTGGLNSPLHF	TGTGCCAGCAGCCTCACGGGGACGGGGGGGTTGAATTCACCCCTCCACTTT
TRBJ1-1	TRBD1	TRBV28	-	CASSGPHNRGPEAFF	TGTGCCAGCAGCGGACCCCACAACAGGGGGCCTGAAGCTTTCTTT
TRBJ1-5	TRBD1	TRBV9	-	CASSATGGPQPQHF	TGTGCCAGCAGCGCCACAGGGGGCCCTCAGCCCCAGCATTTT
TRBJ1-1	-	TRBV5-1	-	CASSSPAGGGEAFF	TGCGCCAGCAGCTCGCCGGCGGGGGGAGGTGAAGCTTTCTTT
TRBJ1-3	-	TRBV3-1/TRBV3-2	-	CASSQEQRRGNTIYF	TGTGCCAGCAGCCAAGAACAGCGGAGGGGAAACACCATATATTTT
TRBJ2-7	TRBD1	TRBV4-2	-	CASSQEGTVSAYEQYF	TGTGCCAGCAGCCAAGAAGGGACAGTTAGCGCCTACGAGCAGTACTTC
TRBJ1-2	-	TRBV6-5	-	CASSYRAGLGYGYTF	TGTGCCAGCAGTTACCGGGCAGGGTTAGGGTATGGCTACACCTTC
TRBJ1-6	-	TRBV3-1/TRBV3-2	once	CASSQTGIGSPLHF	TGTGCCAGCAGCCAAACAGGGATAGGCTCACCCCTCCACTTT
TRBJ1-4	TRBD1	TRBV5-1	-	CASSRQGMGNEKLFF	TGCGCCAGCAGCCGACAGGGGATGGGTAATGAAAAACTGTTTTTT
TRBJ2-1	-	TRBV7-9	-	CASSRDSGKFNEQFF	TGTGCCAGCAGCAGGGACAGCGGGAAGTTCAATGAGCAGTTCTTC
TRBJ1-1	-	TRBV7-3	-	CASSLMSLLNTEAFF	TGTGCCAGCAGCTTAATGTCCCTCTTGAACACTGAAGCTTTCTTT
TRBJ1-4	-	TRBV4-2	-	CASSQTLGRTEKLFF	TGTGCCAGCAGCCAGACCCTGGGGCGAACTGAAAAACTGTTTTTT
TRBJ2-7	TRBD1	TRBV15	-	CATSRDQQGAGVKLYF	TGTGCCACCAGCAGAGATCAACAGGGGGCAGGGGTTAAACTGTACTTC
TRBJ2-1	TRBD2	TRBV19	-	CASRARLAGGFEQFF	TGTGCCAGTCGCGCACGACTAGCGGGGGGCTTCGAGCAGTTCTTC
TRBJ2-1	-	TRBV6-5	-	CASSSLTSEQFF	TGTGCCAGCAGTTCCCTCACAAGTGAGCAGTTCTTC
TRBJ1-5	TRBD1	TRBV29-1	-	CSVRQGENQPQHF	TGCAGCGTTCGACAGGGGGAAAATCAGCCCCAGCATTTT
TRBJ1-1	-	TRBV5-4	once	CASSSQGTGTEAFF	TGTGCCAGCAGCTCCCAGGGTACTGGCACTGAAGCTTTCTTT
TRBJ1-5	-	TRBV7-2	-	CASSSQGNQPQHF	TGTGCCAGCAGCTCACAGGGCAATCAGCCCCAGCATTTT
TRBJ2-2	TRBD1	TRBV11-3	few	CASSSGTVTGELFF	TGTGCCAGCAGCTCCGGGACAGTCACCGGGGAGCTGTTTTTT
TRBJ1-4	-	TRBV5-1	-	CASSSQGATNEKLFF	TGCGCCAGCAGCTCCCAGGGTGCAACTAATGAAAAACTGTTTTTT
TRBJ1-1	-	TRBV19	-	CASSTVSGGREASAFF	TGTGCCAGTAGTACGGTTTCTGGGGGCCGCGAGGCGTCAGCTTTCTTT
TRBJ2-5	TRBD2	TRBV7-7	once	CASSPGGGKTQYF	TGTGCCAGCAGCCCGGGAGGGGGGAAGACCCAGTACTTC
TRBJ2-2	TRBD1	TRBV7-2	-	CASSPTRGQGVGTGELFF	TGTGCCAGCAGCCCGACAAGGGGACAGGGGGTTGGCACCGGGGAGCTGTTTTTT
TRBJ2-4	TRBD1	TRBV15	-	CATSLNNPGQGRPKNIQYF	TGTGCCACCAGCCTAAATAATCCGGGACAGGGTAGACCTAAAAACATTCAGTACTTC
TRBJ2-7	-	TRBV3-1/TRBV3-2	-	CASSQRLEQYF	TGTGCCAGCAGCCAGAGGCTCGAGCAGTACTTC
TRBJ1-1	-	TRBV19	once	CATHRTSEAFF	TGTGCCACCCACCGGACATCTGAAGCTTTCTTT
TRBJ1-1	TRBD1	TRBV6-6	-	CASSPHRGQGSNTEAFF	TGTGCCAGCAGTCCCCACAGGGGCCAGGGCTCGAACACTGAAGCTTTCTTT
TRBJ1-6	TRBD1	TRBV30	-	CAWSVHRDSGHNSPLHF	TGTGCCTGGAGTGTGCACCGGGACAGCGGGCATAATTCACCCCTCCACTTT
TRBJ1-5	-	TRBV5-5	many	CASSPGMGGNQPQHF	TGTGCCAGCAGCCCCGGGATGGGAGGCAATCAGCCCCAGCATTTT
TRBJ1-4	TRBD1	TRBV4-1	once	CASSQEWLSRDSREKLFF	TGCGCCAGCAGCCAAGAGTGGCTTTCCCGGGACAGCCGAGAAAAACTGTTTTTT
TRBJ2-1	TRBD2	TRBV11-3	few	CASSLAPGVAGTSSYNEQFF	TGTGCCAGCAGCTTAGCCCCTGGGGTAGCGGGGACGAGCTCCTACAATGAGCAGTTCTTC
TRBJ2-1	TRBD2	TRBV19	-	CASSISGGAHYFF	TGTGCCAGTAGTATCTCCGGGGGGGCTCACTATTTCTTC
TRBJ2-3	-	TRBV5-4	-	CASSFSEVVHTQYF	TGTGCCAGCAGCTTTTCCGAGGTGGTACATACGCAGTATTTT
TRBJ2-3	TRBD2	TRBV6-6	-	CASSLSLLAPISTDTQYF	TGTGCCAGCAGTCTTTCCCTACTAGCGCCAATTAGCACAGATACGCAGTATTTT
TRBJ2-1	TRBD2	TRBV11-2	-	CASSTRSGGTYNEQFF	TGTGCCAGCAGCACCAGGAGCGGGGGGACGTACAATGAGCAGTTCTTC
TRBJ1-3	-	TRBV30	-	CALQPFGNTIYF	TGTGCCTTACAGCCCTTTGGAAACACCATATATTTT
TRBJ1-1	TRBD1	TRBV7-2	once	CASSYRTGALAEAFF	TGTGCCAGCAGCTACCGGACAGGGGCGCTCGCTGAAGCTTTCTTT
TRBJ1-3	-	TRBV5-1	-	CASSLVGQLAGNTIYF	TGCGCCAGCAGCTTGGTTGGACAACTGGCTGGAAACACCATATATTTT
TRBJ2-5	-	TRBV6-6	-	CASLRQAQETQYF	TGTGCCAGCCTCCGGCAGGCCCAAGAGACCCAGTACTTC
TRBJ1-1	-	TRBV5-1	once	CASTGYGGRTEAFF	TGCGCCAGCACGGGATACGGTGGGCGCACTGAAGCTTTCTTT
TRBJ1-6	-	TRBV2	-	CASSATGFGSPLHF	TGTGCCAGCAGCGCCACAGGGTTCGGTTCACCCCTCCACTTT
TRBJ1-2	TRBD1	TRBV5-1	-	CASSLPGQGVFYGYTF	TGCGCCAGCAGCTTGCCGGGACAGGGGGTCTTCTATGGCTACACCTTC
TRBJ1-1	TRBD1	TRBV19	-	CATRDRVTTEAFF	TGTGCCACAAGGGACAGGGTCACAACTGAAGCTTTCTTT
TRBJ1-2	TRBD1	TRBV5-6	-	CASSLRGQRNYGYTF	TGTGCCAGCAGCTTGAGGGGACAGCGAAATTATGGCTACACCTTC